The sequence of this T cell receptor beta chain was determined in a study of Tregs in tolerant kidney transplant recipients. General observations from the study: Validation in larger populations is needed because few patients were studied.

A note on this clone: Its matching antigen is unknown.

The CDR3 is made up of 15 amino acids. The germline gives CDR1 SGHNT, CDR2 YENEEA. V lost 5 bases and J lost 0, with 11 bases in between. Repertoires were generated with immunoSEQ multiplex PCR, while TCRdb's copy carries only in-frame clones and drops some. Here the sample spans tens of thousands of clones, 80% to 95% being singletons. The receptor was derived from a human donor who received a combined kidney and bone marrow transplant. The chain recombines TRBV11-3 with TRBJ1-3; D gene ambiguous. The sequencing here drew on CD4+ T cells from blood, taken before the transplant. Written as DNA, the CDR3 is TGTGCCAGCAGCCCCGGCGGGGACTCTGGAAACACCATATATTTT. It codes for CASSPGGDSGNTIYF.